The present T cell receptor beta chain was sequenced within a study of beta chain features in type 1 diabetes. Whole-study context: The patients were much like the healthy donors in age, gender and cell yields. Study results and caveats: Equally in patients and controls, shorter templates might have been favored by PCR. Naive, central memory and Treg TCRB repertoires appeared more alike in patients than in healthy donors.

Since all of the isolated RNA was reverse transcribed, expressed TCRB transcripts were what got sequenced. Assay used: immunoSEQ multiplex PCR; TCRdb lists only in-frame clones, some missing. The data contain 130,000 to 150,000 clones, under 11% of them singletons. This CDR3 has 12 residues. Per the germline V gene, CDR1 is SQVTM and CDR2 is ANQGSEA. V lost 4 bases, J lost 4 bases, and 10 bases lay in between. In its sample, this clone was seen many times. What it recognizes is unknown. The rearrangement joins TRBV29-1 to TRBJ2-5; TRBD1 might be the D (6 bases). This TCR was recovered from a man aged 18-30 years in good health. The source material was naive CD4+ T cells from blood. CDR3 DNA: TGCAGCGTTGGAAGGACAGCAGAGACCCAGTACTTC. Amino acids: CSVGRTAETQYF.